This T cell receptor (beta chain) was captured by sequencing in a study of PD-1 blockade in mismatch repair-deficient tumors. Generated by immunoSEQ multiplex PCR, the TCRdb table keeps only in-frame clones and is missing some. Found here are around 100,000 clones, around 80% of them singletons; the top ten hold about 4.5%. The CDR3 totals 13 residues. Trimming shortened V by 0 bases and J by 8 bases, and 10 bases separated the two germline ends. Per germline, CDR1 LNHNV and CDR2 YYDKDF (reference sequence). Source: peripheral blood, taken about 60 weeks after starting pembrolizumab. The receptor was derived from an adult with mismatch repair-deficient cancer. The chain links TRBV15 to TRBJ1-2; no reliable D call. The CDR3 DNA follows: TGTGCCACCAGCAGAGATTTGGTGGCGGGCTACACCTTC. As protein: CATSRDLVAGYTF.